This T cell receptor beta chain was found in a study of blood T cell repertoires in COVID-19. This CDR3 is built from 13 residues. Germline V gives CDR1 LGHDT, CDR2 YNNKEL (reference sequence). Trimming stripped 1 base from V and 5 bases from J, with 6 bases between. Here immunoSEQ multiplex PCR was the method, and the copy in TCRdb shows in-frame clones only, minus some. The repertoire includes fewer than 200,000 clones, under 80% of them detected once, and 2.5% to 3% sits in the top ten. J is TRBJ2-1 and V is TRBV3-1 (or the pseudogene TRBV3-2); D gene ambiguous. This receptor was identified in a man in his 70s with acute or convalescent COVID-19. Sequencing was done on a sample of peripheral blood. CDR3 DNA sequence: TGTGCCAGCAGCCAAGCGAACAACAATGAGCAGTTCTTC. Translation gives CASSQANNNEQFF.